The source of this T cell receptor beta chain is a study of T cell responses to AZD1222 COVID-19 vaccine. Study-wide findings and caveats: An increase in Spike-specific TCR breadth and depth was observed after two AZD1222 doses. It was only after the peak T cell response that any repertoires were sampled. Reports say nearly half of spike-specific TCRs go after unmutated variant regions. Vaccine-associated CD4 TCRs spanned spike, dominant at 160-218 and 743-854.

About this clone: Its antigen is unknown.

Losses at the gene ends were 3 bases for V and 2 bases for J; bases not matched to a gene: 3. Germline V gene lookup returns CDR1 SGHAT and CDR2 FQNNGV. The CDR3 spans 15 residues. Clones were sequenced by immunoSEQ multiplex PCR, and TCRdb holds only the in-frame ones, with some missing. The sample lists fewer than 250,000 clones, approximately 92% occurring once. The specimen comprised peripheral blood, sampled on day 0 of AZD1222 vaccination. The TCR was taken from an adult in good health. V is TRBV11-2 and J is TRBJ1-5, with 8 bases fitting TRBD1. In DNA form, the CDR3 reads TGTGCCAGCAGCTTCGGACAGGGAGGCAATCAGCCCCAGCATTTT. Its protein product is CASSFGQGGNQPQHF.